This entry describes one T cell receptor (beta chain). In the authors' workflow: Reference gene primer amplification gave estimated nucleated cell counts. The assay was immunoSEQ multiplex PCR, and TCRdb's table has in-frame clones only and misses some. The V and J calls and the clone size are those of that table, but D and trimming were determined from the DNA. The sample lists roughly 100,000 clones; around 82% were seen once. The data were obtained in a study of blood T cell repertoires in COVID-19. Whole-study context: The United States, Italy and Spain were the sources of the acute and convalescent COVID-19 samples. In each case, the material was cDNA or gDNA derived from T cells, B-cell-depleted T cells, or PBMCs.

The clonotype was recovered from a human donor in a cohort sampled during active or convalescent COVID-19. The sequenced sample was peripheral blood.

The CDR3 spells CASSPTAEGSGNTIYF. For the CDR3, the DNA is TGTGCCAGCTCACCGACGGCGGAGGGCTCTGGAAACACCATATATTTT. This chain links TRBV18 with TRBJ1-3; no reliable D call. CDR1 is KGHSH and CDR2 is LQKENI in the germline V gene. The CDR3 totals 16 residues. V was pared by 3 bases and J by 0 bases, with 12 bases between.